Presented here are 21 T cell receptor beta chains from one specimen sequenced in a study of cytomegalovirus exposure and HLA in healthy donors. PCR amplification relied on 60 Vbeta primers (plus 13 Jbeta primers). This table comes from immunoSEQ multiplex PCR, and its TCRdb copy is limited to in-frame clones, with some not included. The data contain around 170,000 clones, more than 65% of them singletons. Sample: PBMCs. The receptors originated from a man aged 45 to 65 in good health and CMV-seronegative.

The genes are TRBV10-3 and TRBJ1-1, with 10 bases matching TRBD1. This CDR3 contains 14 residues. Germline V gene lookup returns CDR1 ENHRY and CDR2 SYGVKD. V shed 6 bases and J 5 bases; nucleotides not matched to a gene: 6. The CDR3 bases are TGTGCCATCAGGTTGACAGGGGGCGCGACTGAAGCTTTCTTT. As protein: CAIRLTGGATEAFF.

The chain links TRBV15 to TRBJ1-1; the D is unclear. The CDR3 consists of 14 residues. Between the trimmed V and J ends, which lost 1 base and 1 base, there was a span of 7 bases. Per the germline V gene, CDR1 is LNHNV and CDR2 is YYDKDF (reference sequence). The CDR3 nucleotides are TGTGCCACCAGCAGAGTACTGCAGAACACTGAAGCTTTCTTT. This gives the protein CATSRVLQNTEAFF. Using reference TRBV15 and TRBJ1-1 for the parts outside the CDR3, the full variable domain is DAMVIQNPRYQVTQFGKPVTLSCSQTLNHNVMYWYQQKSSQAPKLLFHYYDKDFNNEADTPDNFQSRRPNTSFCFLDIRSPGLGDTAMYLCATSRVLQNTEAFFGQGTRLTVV.

The rearrangement links TRBV7-2 to TRBJ1-5; TRBD1 is a possible D gene (6 bases). The ends were cut back, 1 base at V and 6 bases at J, with 19 bases in the middle. The CDR3 is 17 residues long. Germline assignment: CDR1 SGHTA and CDR2 FQGNSA. CDR3 nucleotide sequence: TGTGCCAGCAGCTTAGTATCCGGGGGGGCTTCGAGTCAGCCCCAGCATTTT. It yields the protein CASSLVSGGASSQPQHF.

The chain has TRBV5-5 and TRBJ1-1, with a tentative D call TRBD1 (5 bases). The CDR3 consists of 13 residues. The V gene lost 0 bases and the J gene lost 6 bases, with 9 bases spanning the gap. Germline V gene sequence: CDR1 SGHKS, CDR2 YYEKEE (reference sequence). CDR3: CASSLEWGAEAFF. The CDR3 bases are TGTGCCAGCAGCTTGGAATGGGGGGCTGAAGCTTTCTTT.

The V gene is TRBV6-1, the J gene TRBJ1-2; possible D gene TRBD1, 5 bases. The CDR3 has 14 residues. The V gene's germline CDR1 is MNHNS and CDR2 SASEGT. The germline V and J ends were trimmed by 3 bases and 7 bases, with 15 bases remaining between them. The CDR3 bases are TGTGCCAGCAGTGAGCGGTCCGGTAGGGGTGGCTACACCTTC. As protein: CASSERSGRGGYTF.

Comment on this clone: Other DNA sequences of this sample code for an identical CDR3. The chain employs TRBV18 and TRBJ2-2, with D possibly TRBD2 on 6 matching bases. Per the germline V gene, CDR1 is KGHSH and CDR2 is LQKENI. V was clipped by 3 bases and J by 6 bases, with 17 bases between them. The CDR3 runs 16 residues. As DNA, the CDR3 is TGTGCCAGCTCACCGATGGACCTTAGCGGTGCCGGGGAGCTGTTTTTT. Protein sequence: CASSPMDLSGAGELFF.

The chain uses TRBV11-3 and TRBJ2-7; 8 bases agree with TRBD1. Germline loops: CDR1 SGHNT, CDR2 YENEEA. The CDR3 sequence is 15 residues long. With 1 base clipped from V and 6 bases from J, the junction kept 8 bases outside the gene matches. The CDR3 coding sequence is TGTGCCAGCAGCTTAGCTGGGACAGGTTCCGGCGAGCAGTACTTC. The encoded protein is CASSLAGTGSGEQYF.

V gene TRBV5-6 combines with J gene TRBJ1-5; 7 positions match TRBD1. Germline V gives CDR1 SGHDT, CDR2 YYEEEE. Unmatched junction bases numbered 4, after V lost 4 bases and J lost 3 bases. The CDR3 is 14 amino acids. CDR3 protein: CASSQGGYNQPQHF. The CDR3 DNA follows: TGTGCCAGCAGCCAGGGGGGTTACAATCAGCCCCAGCATTTT.

Details on this clone: Other DNA sequences in this specimen translate into the identical CDR3. The gene calls are TRBV2 and TRBJ2-5, with D possibly being TRBD1 (5 bases). With 8 bases removed from V and 2 bases from J, the gap between germline ends came to 15 bases. The CDR3 extends over 14 amino acids. Germline lookup yields CDR1 SNHLY and CDR2 FYNNEI. This chain's CDR3 is CASPIGAGQETQYF. CDR3 coding DNA: TGTGCCAGCCCCATAGGGGCAGGTCAAGAGACCCAGTACTTC.

The sample holds one count of this clone. J is TRBJ1-2 and V is TRBV7-8, with a weak D call TRBD1 (6 bases). This CDR3 region has 16 residues. Germline CDR1 and CDR2: SGHVS and FQNEAQ. V dropped 4 bases and J dropped 5 bases, with 20 bases sitting between them. CDR3 in amino acids: CASSSPPPSGVYGYTF. CDR3 DNA: TGTGCCAGCAGCTCCCCACCCCCTTCAGGGGTATATGGCTACACCTTC. Based on the CDR3 plus reference TRBV7-8 and TRBJ1-2, the full variable domain is GAGVSQSPRYKVAKRGQDVALRCDPISGHVSLFWYQQALGQGPEFLTYFQNEAQLDKSGLPSDRFFAERPEGSVSTLKIQRTQQEDSAVYLCASSSPPPSGVYGYTFGSGTRLTVV.

The chain carries TRBV4-2 and TRBJ2-3; 9 bases are a match to TRBD2. Looked up from germline, CDR1 is LGHNA and CDR2 is YNFKEQ. The length of the CDR3 is 15 residues. V dropped 3 bases and J dropped 1; count of bases not matched to a gene: 2. CDR3 nucleotide sequence: TGTGCCAGCAGCCAGGGACTAGCCCGCACAGATACGCAGTATTTT. Translating gives CASSQGLARTDTQYF.

The chain joins TRBV30 to TRBJ1-2; 10 nucleotides align to TRBD1. Germline CDR1 and CDR2: GTSNPN and SVGIG (reference sequence). J was trimmed by 7 bases and V by 3 bases; bases with no gene match: 5. The CDR3 totals 13 residues. CDR3 amino acids: CAWSLDRGTGYTF. The CDR3 region has the DNA TGTGCCTGGAGCCTGGACAGGGGGACTGGCTACACCTTC.

This clone was found a few times. This chain links TRBV5-1 with TRBJ2-2; D perhaps matches TRBD1 (5 bases). The CDR3 consists of 15 residues. Looked up from germline, CDR1 is SGHRS and CDR2 is YFSETQ. Trimming left V 7 bases short and J 0 bases short, with 13 bases between. The CDR3 here is CASSGQGANTGELFF. The CDR3 coding sequence is TGCGCCAGCTCCGGGCAGGGCGCGAACACCGGGGAGCTGTTTTTT.

Points on this clone: In the same sample, other DNA sequences code for this CDR3. This chain joins TRBV10-1 and TRBJ2-7; D is uncertain. This CDR3 contains 13 residues. The germline V and J ends were trimmed by 3 bases and 2 bases, with 8 bases remaining between them. The germline V gene encodes CDR1 WNHNN and CDR2 SYGVQD (reference sequence). The CDR3 spells CASSERVTYEQYF. The CDR3 region has the DNA TGCGCCAGCAGTGAACGGGTGACCTACGAGCAGTACTTC.

V is TRBV5-6 and J is TRBJ1-2, with D possibly matching TRBD1 (6 bases). The CDR3 is made up of 13 amino acids. Germline V gives CDR1 SGHDT, CDR2 YYEEEE. Trimming cost V 4 bases and J 8 bases, with 15 bases left between them. The CDR3 bases are TGTGCCAGCAGCCCCAGGACAGCATTCGGCTACACCTTC. Its protein product is CASSPRTAFGYTF.

This clone is a singleton in its sample. The chain carries TRBV19 and TRBJ1-5, with 7 bases identical to TRBD1. Trimming took 6 bases from V and 4 from J; bases not matched to a gene: 9. This CDR3 contains 15 residues. Germline loops: CDR1 LNHDA, CDR2 SQIVND (reference sequence). CDR3 bases: TGTGCCAGTAGGCCAGGGGGTACTAAGAATCAGCCCCAGCATTTT. This codes for CASRPGGTKNQPQHF.

The rearrangement links TRBV6-4 to TRBJ2-2, with D hard to call. The germline V gene has CDR1 MRHNA and CDR2 SNTAGT. V dropped 6 bases and J dropped 6 bases, with 11 bases sitting between them. This CDR3 spans 13 amino acids. CDR3 DNA sequence: TGTGCCAGCAGAGATTCCCCGGCCGGGGAGCTGTTTTTT. Its protein product is CASRDSPAGELFF.

The V gene is TRBV18, the J gene TRBJ1-2; 8 nucleotides align to TRBD1. Trimming at V came to 4 bases and at J to 8 bases, leaving 6 bases not matched to a gene. Looked up from germline, CDR1 is KGHSH and CDR2 is LQKENI. This CDR3 has 13 amino acids. CDR3 DNA sequence: TGTGCCAGCTCACAGGACAGGGAAGGGGGCTACACCTTC. This gives the protein CASSQDREGGYTF.

This CDR3 reads CASSPRAQGEAFF. In DNA form, the CDR3 reads TGTGCCAGCAGCCCCAGGGCGCAAGGTGAAGCTTTCTTT. This chain connects TRBV2 to TRBJ1-1; D may be TRBD1 (5 bases). Deletions cut 6 bases from V and 7 bases from J, with 15 bases between. The CDR3 loop spans 13 amino acids. The germline gives CDR1 SNHLY, CDR2 FYNNEI.

The V call is TRBV7-2, the J call TRBJ2-7, with 7 positions matching TRBD1. The trim removed 5 bases at V and 6 bases at J, leaving 13 bases unmatched. The V gene's germline CDR1 is SGHTA and CDR2 FQGNSA. The CDR3 has 15 residues. The chain's CDR3 is CASSPPTGTAVEQYF. CDR3 DNA sequence: TGTGCCAGCAGCCCACCCACAGGGACAGCCGTCGAGCAGTACTTC.

The rearrangement uses TRBV5-1 and TRBJ1-3; D might be TRBD1 (6 bases). V gave up 3 bases and J gave up 0 bases, with 19 bases separating them. The germline CDR1 and CDR2 sequences are SGHRS and YFSETQ. The CDR3 runs to 18 residues. As DNA, the CDR3 is TGCGCCAGCAGCTCAGACGGACAGCCTGAGCTCTCTGGAAACACCATATATTTT. Its protein product is CASSSDGQPELSGNTIYF. Filled out from reference TRBV5-1 and TRBJ1-3, the complete variable domain reads KAGVTQTPRYLIKTRGQQVTLSCSPISGHRSVSWYQQTPGQGLQFLFEYFSETQRNKGNFPGRFSGRQFSNSRSEMNVSTLELGDSALYLCASSSDGQPELSGNTIYFGEGSWLTVV.